This paragraph covers one T cell receptor beta chain sequence. It lacks a known antigen. The sample holds no much larger clone one base away, and base qualities are not on file. The data derive from a study of cytomegalovirus exposure and HLA in healthy donors (TCRdb year 2017). Study-level background: In an earlier analysis of roughly 500 of the donors, about 260 Gb of sequence data and approximately 120 million unique TCR beta sequences from 180 million or so T cells were reported. About 310 gigabases of sequencing data and roughly 90 million unique TCR sequences were included in an early release covering 500 to 750 HLA-typed donors. Of the roughly 410 genotyped donors, 80% to 90% were placed in the genetic ancestry cluster associated with self-reported Caucasian donors. The aim of the study was to test whether cataloging public T cell receptors could identify signatures of past pathogen exposure. Using immunosequencing, the study profiled T cell repertoires from about 610 subjects and related those repertoires to cytomegalovirus serostatus. In addition to the first cohort of 666 subjects, a separate validation cohort of approximately 110 different subjects was used. To predict cytomegalovirus infection status, the study brought together high-throughput TCR immunosequencing, statistical association of individual TCRs with disease status, and machine learning. A later analysis re-examined previously published TCR beta repertoires from around 670 donors and added high-resolution HLA genotyping to investigate patterns of TCR occurrence. In the later analysis, no new phenotypic data were used to find candidate immune exposures; instead, reliance was placed on TCR beta sequences and their occurrence across donors. An earlier analysis of 587 of the donors used high-throughput TCR beta sequencing to judge whether each TCR beta V gene segment behaved as functional or pseudogenic. Donor age, sex, ethnicity and CMV serostatus were compiled alongside the repertoire data. A later genetic analysis took genome-wide SNP genotypes for about three fifths of the roughly 700 donors and used that subset as a discovery cohort. Every discovery cohort repertoire had been produced on one sequencing platform. HLA typing included class I and class II loci at four-digit resolution. Typing coverage differed by locus: A, B, C, DRB1 and DQB1 were typed in roughly 620-630 donors, DQA1 in 500 to 550, DPA1 in approximately 610, and DPB1 in around 490. About five DR-DQ haplotypes were handled as single units for association and clustering, since linkage in the cohort was strong. Among some 400 genotyped donors of the cohort, an average of about 240,000 unique TCR beta nucleotide sequences was sequenced per donor, of which 15% to 20% were non-productive.

The library was produced with the immunoSEQ multiplex PCR assay. The multiplex PCR relied on a mix of 60 forward primers for TCR Vbeta segments and 13 reverse primers for TCR Jbeta segments. A multiplex PCR assay on genomic DNA amplified the CDR3 region of rearranged TCR beta genes. On the Illumina HiSeq System, the amplified TCR beta libraries were sequenced as 87-base-pair reads. For the original study's pipeline: Across the 500 to 700 repertoires, a later analysis counted tens of millions of unique TCR beta chains, 9.5 million to 12 million of which were shared by at least two donors. Raw reads were error-corrected and collapsed into unique sequences with a nearest-neighbor algorithm that merged closely related sequences to remove PCR and sequencing errors. Alignment of CDR3 sequences to IMGT reference sequences was used to assign V, D and J gene segments. For a sequence to be retained, a match of at least six nucleotides to both a V gene segment and a J gene segment was required. Rearrangements were called productive when the CDR3 lacked stop codons and stayed in frame with V and J; all others were non-productive. CDR3 was defined by IMGT convention, running from the second conserved V-encoded cysteine to the conserved J-encoded phenylalanine. In an earlier analysis of approximately 590 of the donors, sequences lacking an unambiguous match to a single V gene segment were excluded. An earlier analysis of several hundred of the donors classified V segments as functional when productive rearrangements were above 56.7% and as segregating when the standard deviation between donors was above 5%. To diagnose cytomegalovirus status from the catalog of TCR beta chain sequences, a statistical classification framework was built. In a later analysis, TCR nucleotide sequences were compared against IMGT/GENE-DB human TR gene sequences so that V and J genes could be assigned. A later analysis assigned CDR3 sequences and most-parsimonious VDJ recombination scenarios with the TCRdist pipeline. A later analysis defined each TCR beta chain by its CDR3 amino acid sequence plus V-gene family, and excluded reads lacking a unique V-gene family. A later analysis removed 592 highly shared, low-generation-probability nucleotide sequences to deal with suspected cross-contamination and a sequencing artifact. In a later analysis, a clonal expansion index was calculated for each public chain from normalized within-repertoire ranks of inferred template counts. In a later analysis, generation probabilities were computed using a VDJ recombination model fitted to out-of-frame rearrangements, and the results were checked against IGoR. In a later analysis, TCR-TCR, TCR-HLA and TCR-CMV co-occurrence was scored with hypergeometric tests, and a repertoire-size bias correction was applied to TCR pairs. False discovery rates were estimated in a later analysis by permuting HLA or CMV assignments 20 times. In a later analysis, co-occurring TCRs were grouped with DBSCAN, and TCRdist sequence similarity was added when clustering was performed within HLA-allele-positive subsets. Repertoires with fewer than 30,000 or more than 120,000 public chains were left out of co-occurrence clustering, as were about 5 repertoires with anomalous nucleotide sharing. TCRdb holds this immuneACCESS table with in-frame rearrangements only. Some clones are missing; in checked studies, unresolved V genes explain under half, and the rest has no known cause. Clonal size and the V and J genes are those of that table, whereas D and trimming came from the DNA. The sample has about 200,000 clones on record, roughly 80% of them singletons. Together, the top ten hold around 0.2% of the sample.

The cohort comprised fewer than 750 healthy bone marrow donors. Cohort members were all nominally healthy when sampled, although unrecorded immune exposures were likely present. The donor was CMV seronegative and was included in the group of approximately 350 seronegative cohort members. A peripheral blood sample was collected from each donor, and TCR beta sequencing was performed on peripheral blood mononuclear cells. The Qiagen DNeasy Blood Extraction Kit was used to extract genomic DNA from the blood cell samples. Study-wide findings and limitations: CMV serostatus was the only immune exposure information available for the cohort. In a later analysis, the rate of TCR association differed among HLA loci, with DRB1 alleles having the most associated TCRs and HLA-C alleles having the fewest. An earlier analysis of approximately 530 of the donors showed that most TCR beta V segments appeared in productive rearrangements either about 87% or about 30% of the time, which broadly matched IMGT annotations. When HLA alleles, especially DR and DQ, strongly co-occurred, TCR associations were difficult to assign to individual alleles. The study gave a list of about 170 TCR beta chains associated with cytomegalovirus. In a later analysis, several top co-occurrence clusters were reported to appear linked to parvovirus B19, influenza, CMV and Epstein-Barr virus. Because some donors lacked HLA typing at each locus, the association tests relied only on the typed subset. The classifier was reported to diagnose cytomegalovirus status with high specificity and sensitivity in both the original cohort and the validation cohort. The presence/absence analyses assumed that sequencing depth was roughly uniform across donors, and that assumption may not be true. According to a later analysis, most CMV-associated TCR beta chains appeared to be HLA-restricted, and the HLA associations seemed to be driven largely by CMV exposure. The 87-base-pair reads could not distinguish some IMGT-functional V segments, including TRBV6-2 and TRBV6-3, so those segments were excluded. Specific HLA alleles were associated with roughly 16,000 TCR beta sequences at a false discovery rate of 0.05 in a later analysis. In a later analysis, HLA-associated TCR beta chains were found to be more clonally expanded and to have lower generation probabilities than equally common non-associated chains. Only TCR beta chains were sequenced in this cohort, and the absence of alpha or paired-chain data limited detectable features. Correlated functional status among segregating V segments might be attributable to linkage disequilibrium, but an unknown experimental factor could not be ruled out. In vitro tests confirmed that a few of the cytomegalovirus-associated TCR beta chains recognize cytomegalovirus antigens. Across donors, most TCR sequences were observed very rarely, whereas some public TCRs were present in many individuals. A later genetic analysis associated a missense DCLRE1C variant with V-gene and J-gene trimming of TCR beta chains, and an independent cohort replicated the association. A later genetic analysis reported fewer N-insertions in productive TCRs among donors in an Asian-associated ancestry cluster than the approximately 700-donor mean. A cluster of highly shared sequence variants was judged likely to be a technical artifact of the sequencing pipeline. A further reported finding was that TCR beta sequences accurately predicted the HLA-A and HLA-B alleles for most subjects in the first cohort. According to the authors, the approach could potentially be generalized to other disease states and immunological phenotypes. About 17 rarely observed V segments, including chromosome 9 orphons, were excluded from the earlier analysis of approximately 600 of the donors because counts were too low.

The CDR3 covers 14 residues, taking in both the cysteine and the phenylalanine. The sequence is cut down to CDR3 DNA, 42 bases in frame from base 1. The germline V and J ends show losses of 6 bases and 2 bases respectively, and no gene match explains 2 bases of the junction. Based on the germline V gene, the CDR1 and CDR2 sequences are MRHNA and SNTAGT. The clonotype was recovered from a girl aged 2 to 10 in good health and CMV-seronegative. This chain is built from TRBV6-4 and TRBJ2-1; TRBD2 lines up with 9 middle nucleotides. The sample consisted of PBMCs. This receptor has the CDR3 CASSGGGAYNEQFF. DNA sequence: TGTGCCAGCAGCGGCGGGGGGGCCTACAATGAGCAGTTCTTC.